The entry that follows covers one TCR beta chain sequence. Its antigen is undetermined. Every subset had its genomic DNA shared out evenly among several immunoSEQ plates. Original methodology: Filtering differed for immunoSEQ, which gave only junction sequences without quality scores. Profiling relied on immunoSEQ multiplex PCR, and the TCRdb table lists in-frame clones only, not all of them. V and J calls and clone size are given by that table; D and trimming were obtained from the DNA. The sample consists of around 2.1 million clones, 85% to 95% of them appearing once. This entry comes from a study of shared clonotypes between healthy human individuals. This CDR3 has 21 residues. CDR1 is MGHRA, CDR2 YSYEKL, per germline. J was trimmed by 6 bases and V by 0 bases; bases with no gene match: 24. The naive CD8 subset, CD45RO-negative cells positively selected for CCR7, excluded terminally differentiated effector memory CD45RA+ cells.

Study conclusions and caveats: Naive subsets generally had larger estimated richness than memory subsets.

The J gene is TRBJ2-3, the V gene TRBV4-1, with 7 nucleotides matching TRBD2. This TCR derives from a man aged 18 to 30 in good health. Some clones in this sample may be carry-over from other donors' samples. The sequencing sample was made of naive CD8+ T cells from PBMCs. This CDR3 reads CASSQDPWDPFFSGAKDTQYF. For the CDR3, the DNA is TGCGCCAGCAGCCAAGATCCTTGGGATCCCTTCTTCAGCGGGGCCAAGGATACGCAGTATTTT.